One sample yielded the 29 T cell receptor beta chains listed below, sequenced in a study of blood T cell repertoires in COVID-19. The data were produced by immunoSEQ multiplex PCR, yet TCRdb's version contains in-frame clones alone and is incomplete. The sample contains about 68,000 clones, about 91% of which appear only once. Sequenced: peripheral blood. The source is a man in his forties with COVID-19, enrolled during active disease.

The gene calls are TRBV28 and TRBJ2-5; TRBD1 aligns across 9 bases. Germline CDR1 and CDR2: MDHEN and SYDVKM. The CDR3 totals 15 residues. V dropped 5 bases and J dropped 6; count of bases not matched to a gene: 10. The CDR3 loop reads CASSGSDRGGKTQYF. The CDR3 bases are TGTGCCAGCAGTGGGAGCGACAGGGGGGGGAAGACCCAGTACTTC.

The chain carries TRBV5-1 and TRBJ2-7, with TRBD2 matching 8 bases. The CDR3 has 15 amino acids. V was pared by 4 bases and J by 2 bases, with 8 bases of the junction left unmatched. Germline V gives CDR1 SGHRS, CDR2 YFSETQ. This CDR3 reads CASSPAGSGAYEQYF. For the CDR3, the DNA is TGCGCCAGCAGCCCGGCCGGTAGCGGGGCCTACGAGCAGTACTTC.

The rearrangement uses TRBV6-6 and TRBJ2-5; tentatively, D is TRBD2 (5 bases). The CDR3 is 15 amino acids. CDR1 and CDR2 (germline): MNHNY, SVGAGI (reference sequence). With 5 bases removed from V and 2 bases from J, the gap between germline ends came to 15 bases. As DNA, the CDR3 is TGTGCCAGCAGTCCCAGGAACACGGGGCAAGAGACCCAGTACTTC. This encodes CASSPRNTGQETQYF.

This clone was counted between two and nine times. CDR3 nucleotide sequence: TGCGCCAGCAGCGCCCGCTCGGGGGTGAACACTGAAGCTTTCTTT. Residues: CASSARSGVNTEAFF. V is TRBV5-1 and J is TRBJ1-1; possible D gene TRBD1, 5 bases. The ends were cut back, 4 bases at V and 0 bases at J, with 13 bases in the middle. This CDR3 has 15 residues. CDR1 SGHRS and CDR2 YFSETQ come from the germline V gene.

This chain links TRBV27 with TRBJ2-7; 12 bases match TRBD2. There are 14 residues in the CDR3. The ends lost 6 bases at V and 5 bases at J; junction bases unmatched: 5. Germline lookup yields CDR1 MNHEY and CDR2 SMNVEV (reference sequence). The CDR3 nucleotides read TGTGCCAGCAGACTAGCGGGGGGCCGAAACGAGCAGTACTTC. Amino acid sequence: CASRLAGGRNEQYF.

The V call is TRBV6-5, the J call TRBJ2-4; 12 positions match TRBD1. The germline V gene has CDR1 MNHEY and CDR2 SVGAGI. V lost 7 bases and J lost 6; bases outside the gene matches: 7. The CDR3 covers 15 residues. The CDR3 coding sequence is TGTGCCAGCACCCGGGACAGGGGGCTTCTAAACATTCAGTACTTC. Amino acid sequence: CASTRDRGLLNIQYF.

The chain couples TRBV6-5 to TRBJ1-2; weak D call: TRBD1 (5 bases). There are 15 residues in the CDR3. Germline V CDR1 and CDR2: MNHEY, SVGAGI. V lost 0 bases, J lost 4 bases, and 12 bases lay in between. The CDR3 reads CASSYSDGTGYGYTF. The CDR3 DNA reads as TGTGCCAGCAGTTACTCGGACGGGACTGGCTATGGCTACACCTTC.

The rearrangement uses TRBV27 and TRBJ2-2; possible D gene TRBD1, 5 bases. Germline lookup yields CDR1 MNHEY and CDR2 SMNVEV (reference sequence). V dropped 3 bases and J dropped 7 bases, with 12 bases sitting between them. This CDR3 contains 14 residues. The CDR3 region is CASSFRVKGGELFF. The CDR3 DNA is TGTGCCAGCAGTTTCAGGGTTAAGGGCGGGGAGCTGTTTTTT.

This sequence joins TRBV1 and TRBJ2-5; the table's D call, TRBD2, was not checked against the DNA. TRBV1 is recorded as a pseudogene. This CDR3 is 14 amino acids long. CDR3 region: CGTSGGDEQETQYF. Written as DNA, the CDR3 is TGCGGGACTAGCGGGGGCGATGAACAAGAGACCCAGTACTTC.

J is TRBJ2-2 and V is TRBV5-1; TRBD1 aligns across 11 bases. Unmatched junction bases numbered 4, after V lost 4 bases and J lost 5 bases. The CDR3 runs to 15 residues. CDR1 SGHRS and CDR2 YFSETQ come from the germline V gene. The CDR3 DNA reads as TGCGCCAGCAGCCTGCGGGACAGGGGGACCGGGGAGCTGTTTTTT. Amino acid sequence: CASSLRDRGTGELFF.

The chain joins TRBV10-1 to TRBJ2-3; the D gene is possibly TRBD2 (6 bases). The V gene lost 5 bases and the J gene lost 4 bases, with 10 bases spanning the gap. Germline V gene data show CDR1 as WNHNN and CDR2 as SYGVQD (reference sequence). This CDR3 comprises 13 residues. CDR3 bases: TGCGCCAGCAGTCTGCGGGGCGCAGATACGCAGTATTTT. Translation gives CASSLRGADTQYF.

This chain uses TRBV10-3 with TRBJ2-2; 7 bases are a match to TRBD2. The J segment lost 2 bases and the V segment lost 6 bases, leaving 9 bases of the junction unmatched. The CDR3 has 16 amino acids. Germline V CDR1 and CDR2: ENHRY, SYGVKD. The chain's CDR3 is CAISPQLALNTGELFF. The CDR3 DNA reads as TGTGCCATCAGCCCACAACTAGCGCTTAACACCGGGGAGCTGTTTTTT.

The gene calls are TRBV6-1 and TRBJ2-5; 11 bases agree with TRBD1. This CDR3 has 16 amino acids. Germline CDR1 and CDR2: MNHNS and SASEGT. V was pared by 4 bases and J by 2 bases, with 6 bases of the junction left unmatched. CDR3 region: CASSAAGTGGQETQYF. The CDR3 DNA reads TGTGCCAGCAGTGCCGCCGGGACAGGGGGACAAGAGACCCAGTACTTC.

CDR3 in amino acids: CASSLAQETQYF. For the CDR3, the DNA is TGTGCCAGCAGCTTGGCCCAAGAGACCCAGTACTTC. V gene TRBV7-8 combines with J gene TRBJ2-5; no reliable D call. Trimming stripped 3 bases from V and 1 base from J, with 3 bases between. CDR1 SGHVS and CDR2 FQNEAQ come from the germline V gene. The CDR3 sequence is 12 residues long.

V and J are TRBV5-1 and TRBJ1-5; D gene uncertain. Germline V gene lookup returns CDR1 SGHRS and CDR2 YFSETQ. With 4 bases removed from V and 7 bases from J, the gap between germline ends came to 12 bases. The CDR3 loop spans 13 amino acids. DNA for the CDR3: TGCGCCAGCAGCCTCGAAACGGGGCAGCCCCAGCATTTT. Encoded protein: CASSLETGQPQHF.

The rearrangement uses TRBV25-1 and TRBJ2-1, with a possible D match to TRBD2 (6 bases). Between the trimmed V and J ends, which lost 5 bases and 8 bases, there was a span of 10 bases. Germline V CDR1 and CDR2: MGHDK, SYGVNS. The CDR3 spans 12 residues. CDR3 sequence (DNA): TGTGCCAGCAGTTATTCTAGCGATGAGCAGTTCTTC. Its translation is CASSYSSDEQFF.

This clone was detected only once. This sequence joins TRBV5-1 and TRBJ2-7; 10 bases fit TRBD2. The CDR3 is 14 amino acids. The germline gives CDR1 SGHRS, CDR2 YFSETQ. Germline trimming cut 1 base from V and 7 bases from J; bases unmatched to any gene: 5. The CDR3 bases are TGCGCCAGCAGCTTGACTAGCGGGGATGATGAGCAGTACTTC. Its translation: CASSLTSGDDEQYF. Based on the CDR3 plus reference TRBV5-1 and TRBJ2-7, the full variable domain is KAGVTQTPRYLIKTRGQQVTLSCSPISGHRSVSWYQQTPGQGLQFLFEYFSETQRNKGNFPGRFSGRQFSNSRSEMNVSTLELGDSALYLCASSLTSGDDEQYFGPGTRLTVT.

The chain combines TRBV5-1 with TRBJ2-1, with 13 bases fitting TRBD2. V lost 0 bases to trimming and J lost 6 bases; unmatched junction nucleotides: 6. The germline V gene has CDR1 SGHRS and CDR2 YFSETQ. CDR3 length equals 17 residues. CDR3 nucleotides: TGCGCCAGCAGCTTGGGACTAGCGGGGGGTTTTGGCAATGAGCAGTTCTTC. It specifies CASSLGLAGGFGNEQFF.

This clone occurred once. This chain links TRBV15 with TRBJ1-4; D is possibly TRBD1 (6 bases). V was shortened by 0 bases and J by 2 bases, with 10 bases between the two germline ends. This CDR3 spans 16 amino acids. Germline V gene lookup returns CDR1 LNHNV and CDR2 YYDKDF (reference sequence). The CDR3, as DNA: TGTGCCACCAGCAGAGATTCCAGGGGCACTAATGAAAAACTGTTTTTT. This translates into CATSRDSRGTNEKLFF.

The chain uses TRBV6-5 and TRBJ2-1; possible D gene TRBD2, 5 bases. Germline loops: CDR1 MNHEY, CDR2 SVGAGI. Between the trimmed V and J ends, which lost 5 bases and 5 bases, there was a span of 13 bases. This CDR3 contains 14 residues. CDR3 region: CASSPDSSNNEQFF. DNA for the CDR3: TGTGCCAGCAGTCCGGACTCTTCTAACAATGAGCAGTTCTTC.

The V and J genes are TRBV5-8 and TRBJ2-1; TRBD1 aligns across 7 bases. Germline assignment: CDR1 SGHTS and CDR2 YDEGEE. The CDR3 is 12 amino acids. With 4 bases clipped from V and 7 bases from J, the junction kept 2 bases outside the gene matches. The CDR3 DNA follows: TGTGCCAGCAGCAAGGACAGGAATGAGCAGTTCTTC. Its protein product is CASSKDRNEQFF.

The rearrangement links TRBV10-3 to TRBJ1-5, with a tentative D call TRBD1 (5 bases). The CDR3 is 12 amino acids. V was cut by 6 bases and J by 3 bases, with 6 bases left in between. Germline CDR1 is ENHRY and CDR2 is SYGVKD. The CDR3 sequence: CAIRDINQPQHF. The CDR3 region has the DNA TGTGCCATCAGGGACATCAATCAGCCCCAGCATTTT.

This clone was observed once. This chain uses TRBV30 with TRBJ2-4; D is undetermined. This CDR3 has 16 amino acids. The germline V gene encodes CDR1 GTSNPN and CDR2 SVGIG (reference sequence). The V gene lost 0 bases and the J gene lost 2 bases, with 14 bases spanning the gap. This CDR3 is CAWSVISAYTKNIQYF. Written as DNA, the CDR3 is TGTGCCTGGAGTGTAATCTCCGCGTATACCAAAAACATTCAGTACTTC.

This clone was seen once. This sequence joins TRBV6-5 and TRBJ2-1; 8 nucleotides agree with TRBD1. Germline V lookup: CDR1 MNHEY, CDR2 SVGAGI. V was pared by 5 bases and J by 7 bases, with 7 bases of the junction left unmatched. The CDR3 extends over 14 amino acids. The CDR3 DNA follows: TGTGCCAGCAGTACCCGGACAGGGAGGAATGAGCAGTTCTTC. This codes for CASSTRTGRNEQFF.

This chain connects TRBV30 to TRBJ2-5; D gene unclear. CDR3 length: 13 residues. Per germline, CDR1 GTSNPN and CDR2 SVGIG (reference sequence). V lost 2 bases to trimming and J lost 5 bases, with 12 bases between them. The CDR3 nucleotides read TGTGCCTGGAGTAGCAGCGACCCGGAGACCCAGTACTTC. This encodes CAWSSSDPETQYF.

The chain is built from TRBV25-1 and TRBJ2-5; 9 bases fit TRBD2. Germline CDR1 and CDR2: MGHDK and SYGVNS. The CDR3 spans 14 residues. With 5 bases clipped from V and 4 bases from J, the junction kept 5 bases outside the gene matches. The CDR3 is CASSLAGPRETQYF. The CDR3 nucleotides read TGTGCCAGCAGTCTAGCGGGGCCCAGAGAGACCCAGTACTTC.

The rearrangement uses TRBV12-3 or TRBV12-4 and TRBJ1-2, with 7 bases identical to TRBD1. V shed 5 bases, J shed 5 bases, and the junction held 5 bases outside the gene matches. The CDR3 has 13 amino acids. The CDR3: CASSRGGGYGYTF. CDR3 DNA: TGTGCCAGCAGTAGAGGGGGCGGGTATGGCTACACCTTC.

The CDR3 DNA sequence: TGTGCCAGCAGTACCAGTCCCGGGACAGGGGTCGCTTTCTTT. Translating it yields CASSTSPGTGVAFF. This rearrangement joins TRBV27 to TRBJ1-1; 10 bases agree with TRBD1. Per germline, CDR1 MNHEY and CDR2 SMNVEV (reference sequence). Losses at the gene ends were 5 bases for V and 11 bases for J; bases not matched to a gene: 11. The CDR3 covers 14 residues.

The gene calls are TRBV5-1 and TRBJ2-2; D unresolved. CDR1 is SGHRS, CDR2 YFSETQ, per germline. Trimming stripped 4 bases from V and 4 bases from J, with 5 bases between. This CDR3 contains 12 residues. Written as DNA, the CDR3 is TGCGCCAGCAGCGACACCACCGGGGAGCTGTTTTTT. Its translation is CASSDTTGELFF.